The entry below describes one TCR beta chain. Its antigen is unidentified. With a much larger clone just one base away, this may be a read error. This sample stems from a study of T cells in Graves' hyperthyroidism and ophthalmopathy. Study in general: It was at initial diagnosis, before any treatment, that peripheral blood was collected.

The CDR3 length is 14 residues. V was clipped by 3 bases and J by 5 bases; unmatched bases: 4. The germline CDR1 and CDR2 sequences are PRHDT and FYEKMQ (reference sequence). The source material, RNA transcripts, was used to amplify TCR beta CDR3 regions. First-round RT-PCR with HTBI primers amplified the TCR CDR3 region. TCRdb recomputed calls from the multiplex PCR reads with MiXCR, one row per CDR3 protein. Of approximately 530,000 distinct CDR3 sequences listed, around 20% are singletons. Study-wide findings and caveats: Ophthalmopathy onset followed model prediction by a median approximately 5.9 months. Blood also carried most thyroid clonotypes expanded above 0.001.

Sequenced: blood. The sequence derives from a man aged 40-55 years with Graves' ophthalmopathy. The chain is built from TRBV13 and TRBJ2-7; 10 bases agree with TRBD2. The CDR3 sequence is CASSFASGSNEQYF. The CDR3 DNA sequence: TGTGCCAGCAGCTTCGCTAGCGGGAGCAACGAGCAGTACTTC.